Listed here are 6 T cell receptor beta chains from one sample, sequenced in a study of spatial heterogeneity in lung cancer. A single record per CDR3 protein comes from TCRdb applying MiXCR to the 5' RACE reads. The data show some 2,200 distinct CDR3 sequences, about 36% seen once. As for time point: sample taken at primary tumor resection. General study results and limits: Mutation counts in tumors were tracked by counts of expanded intratumoral alpha and beta TCRs.

What these receptors recognize is not known. The sample was lung tumor tissue, taken at surgery. These receptors were obtained from a male donor with early-stage non-small cell lung cancer.

This clonotype rates as medium-sized. Within a library made for alpha chains, this beta chain is off target, and its count is uninformative. The chain has TRBV20-1 and TRBJ2-7; D gene ambiguous. The ends were cut back, 3 bases at V and 2 bases at J, with 11 bases in the middle. Germline lookup yields CDR1 DFQATT and CDR2 SNEGSKA (reference sequence). This CDR3 contains 13 residues. CDR3 bases: TGCAGTGCTAGGGCTACCCTACCCTACGAGCAGTACTTC. Translation: CSARATLPYEQYF.

Comments on this clonotype: Since the library was made to target alpha chains, this beta chain is a stray read and its abundance is not meaningful. V usage is TRBV20-1 and J usage is TRBJ2-1; TRBD2 agrees at 8 bases. The CDR3 length is 16 residues. J gave up 3 bases and V 5 bases, and 12 bases lay outside the gene matches. Germline V gene data show CDR1 as DFQATT and CDR2 as SNEGSKA (reference sequence). This CDR3 is CSARPADGRDYNEQFF. The CDR3 DNA follows: TGCAGTGCTCGTCCCGCGGACGGGAGGGACTACAATGAGCAGTTCTTC.

This clonotype was counted between two and nine times. This beta chain is off target for a library built for alpha chains, so its abundance means little. The gene calls are TRBV5-5 and TRBJ2-3, with D maybe TRBD2 (6 bases). V was cut by 4 bases and J by 1 base, with 10 bases left in between. CDR3 length: 14 residues. The germline CDR1 and CDR2 sequences are SGHKS and YYEKEE (reference sequence). The CDR3, as DNA: TGTGCCAGCAGCCCGGGACTTCGCACAGATACGCAGTATTTT. Translated: CASSPGLRTDTQYF.

Judged by abundance, this clonotype is medium-sized. With the library built for alpha chains, this beta chain is off target and its frequency is not meaningful. V is TRBV7-3 and J is TRBJ2-6, with D uncertain. The V and J ends lost 5 bases and 0 bases respectively, with 14 bases between them. Germline CDR1 SGHTA, CDR2 FQGTGA. The CDR3 length is 17 residues. CDR3 region: CASSRQSQSSGANVLTF. The CDR3 nucleotides read TGTGCCAGCAGCCGTCAATCACAGAGCTCTGGGGCCAACGTCCTGACTTTC.

This clonotype was seen a few times. A library prepared for alpha chains yielded this beta chain as an off-target read; its size is of little meaning. The chain carries TRBV28 and TRBJ2-3, with D perhaps matching TRBD2 (5 bases). CDR3 length equals 13 residues. The V end was cut by 4 bases, the J end by 2 bases, with 7 bases between. The germline V gene has CDR1 MDHEN and CDR2 SYDVKM. The CDR3 DNA is TGTGCCAGCAGTTCCGGGAACACAGATACGCAGTATTTT. Its translation is CASSSGNTDTQYF.

In the case of this clonotype: This beta chain came through as a stray read in a library set up for alpha chains, and its size says little. V is TRBV7-9 and J is TRBJ2-3; D gene unclear. In germline, CDR1 is SEHNR, CDR2 FQNEAQ (reference sequence). Trimming cost V 4 bases and J 6 bases, with 11 bases left between them. This CDR3 is 13 amino acids long. CDR3 residues: CASSWWNGDTQYF. DNA of the CDR3: TGTGCCAGCAGCTGGTGGAACGGGGATACGCAGTATTTT.